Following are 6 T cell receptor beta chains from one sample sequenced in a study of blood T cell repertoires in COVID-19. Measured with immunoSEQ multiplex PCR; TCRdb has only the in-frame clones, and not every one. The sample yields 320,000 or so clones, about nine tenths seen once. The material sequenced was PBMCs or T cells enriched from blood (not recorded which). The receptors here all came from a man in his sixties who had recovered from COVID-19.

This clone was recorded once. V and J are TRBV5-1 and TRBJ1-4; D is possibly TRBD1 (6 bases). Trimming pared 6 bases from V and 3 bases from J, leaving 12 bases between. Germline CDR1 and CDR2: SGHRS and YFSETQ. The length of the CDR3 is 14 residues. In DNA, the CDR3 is TGCGCCAGCACCGCAGGGGCCCCTAATGAAAAACTGTTTTTT. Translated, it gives CASTAGAPNEKLFF.

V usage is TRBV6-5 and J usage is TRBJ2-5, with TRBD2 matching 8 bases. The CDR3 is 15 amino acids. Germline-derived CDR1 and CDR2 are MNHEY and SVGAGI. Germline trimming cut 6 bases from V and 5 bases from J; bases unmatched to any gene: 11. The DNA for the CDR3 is TGTGCCAGCAGCCGGGGGGGCACCGGAGGGGAGACCCAGTACTTC. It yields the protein CASSRGGTGGETQYF.

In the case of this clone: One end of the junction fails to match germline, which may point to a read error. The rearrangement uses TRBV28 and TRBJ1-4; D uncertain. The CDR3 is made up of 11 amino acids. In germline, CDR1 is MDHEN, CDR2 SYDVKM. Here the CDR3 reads CASSFYEKLFF. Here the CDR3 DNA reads TGTGCCAGCAGTTTCTATGAGAAACTGTTTTTT.

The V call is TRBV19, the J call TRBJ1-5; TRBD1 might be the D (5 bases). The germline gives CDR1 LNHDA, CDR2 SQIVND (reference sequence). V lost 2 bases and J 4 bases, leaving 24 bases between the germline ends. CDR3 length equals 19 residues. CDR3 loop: CASSILVPTEVRKNQPQHF. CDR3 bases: TGTGCCAGTAGTATACTTGTCCCGACAGAAGTTCGGAAAAATCAGCCCCAGCATTTT.

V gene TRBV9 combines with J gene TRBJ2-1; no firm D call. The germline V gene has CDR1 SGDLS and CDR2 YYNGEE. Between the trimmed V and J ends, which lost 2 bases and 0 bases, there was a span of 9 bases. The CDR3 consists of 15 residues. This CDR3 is CASSVWASSYNEQFF. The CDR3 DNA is TGTGCCAGCAGCGTTTGGGCCAGCTCCTACAATGAGCAGTTCTTC.

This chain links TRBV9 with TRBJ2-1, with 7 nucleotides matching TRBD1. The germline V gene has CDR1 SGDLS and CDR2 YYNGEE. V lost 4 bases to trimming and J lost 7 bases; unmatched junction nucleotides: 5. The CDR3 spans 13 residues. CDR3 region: CASSSGQLNEQFF. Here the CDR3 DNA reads TGTGCCAGCAGCTCGGGACAGCTTAATGAGCAGTTCTTC.